The 15 T cell receptor beta chains in this list originate from one sample, sequenced in a study of T cell repertoires in cytomegalovirus infection. These receptors have no identified antigens. TCRdb re-called the reads with MiXCR, one entry per CDR3 protein. Seen here are nearly 700,000 distinct CDR3 sequences, about 30% observed once, and the top ten hold about 20%. The sequencing here drew on cultured PBMCs, taken from culture after CMV antigen stimulation. The receptors here all came from a human donor in good health (CMV status not recorded). Some clones in this sample may be carry-over from other donors' samples.

This sequence joins TRBV6-2 or TRBV6-3 and TRBJ2-7; D possibly matches TRBD1 or TRBD2 (5 bases each). V gave up 4 bases and J gave up 5 bases, with 12 bases separating them. Germline V gives CDR1 MNHEY, CDR2 SVGEGT. CDR3 length: 13 residues. DNA of the CDR3: TGTGCCAGCAGTTGGGAACAGGAGGACGAGCAGTACTTC. As protein: CASSWEQEDEQYF.

This clonotype occurred many times. The V gene is TRBV7-8, the J gene TRBJ2-3; 12 bases are shared with TRBD1. Germline V gene sequence: CDR1 SGHVS, CDR2 FQNEAQ. The CDR3 totals 15 residues. With V trimmed by 7 bases and J by 5 bases, 7 bases remained unmatched. CDR3 coding DNA: TGTGCCAGCACCTCAGGGGACAGGGGGCGAGATACGCAGTATTTT. It codes for CASTSGDRGRDTQYF.

V is TRBV4-1 and J is TRBJ1-2; weak D call: TRBD1 (6 bases). V shed 0 bases and J shed 3 bases, with 8 bases lying between them. Germline V lookup: CDR1 MGHRA, CDR2 YSYEKL. This CDR3 spans 14 amino acids. The chain's CDR3 is CASSQDRGYYGYTF. In DNA form, the CDR3 reads TGCGCCAGCAGCCAAGACAGGGGTTACTATGGCTACACCTTC.

In its sample, this clonotype was seen a few times. The chain joins TRBV27 to TRBJ2-4; tentative D call: TRBD1 (6 bases). The CDR3 consists of 14 residues. CDR1 MNHEY and CDR2 SMNVEV come from the germline V gene (reference sequence). The ends were cut back, 6 bases at V and 0 bases at J, with 9 bases in the middle. CDR3 loop: CASRRTAAKNIQYF. For the CDR3, the DNA is TGTGCCAGCAGACGGACAGCAGCCAAAAACATTCAGTACTTC.

This clonotype was observed a handful of times. V gene TRBV15 combines with J gene TRBJ2-5; 8 bases match TRBD1. Germline-derived CDR1 and CDR2 are LNHNV and YYDKDF (reference sequence). With V trimmed by 0 bases and J by 4 bases, 4 bases remained unmatched. The CDR3 contains 15 residues. The CDR3 coding sequence is TGTGCCACCAGCAGAGATTTAGGACAGGGAGAGACCCAGTACTTC. Its protein product is CATSRDLGQGETQYF.

This clonotype was observed a handful of times. The J gene is TRBJ2-2, the V gene TRBV4-1; no firm D call. CDR1 and CDR2 from the germline V gene are MGHRA and YSYEKL. V gave up 0 bases and J gave up 5 bases, with 7 bases separating them. This CDR3 is built from 14 residues. The CDR3 sequence is CASSQEPGTGELFF. The DNA of the CDR3 is TGCGCCAGCAGCCAAGAACCCGGTACCGGGGAGCTGTTTTTT.

The chain carries TRBV7-2 and TRBJ2-1; D is unclear. The CDR3 spans 13 residues. V lost 4 bases and J 5 bases, leaving 9 bases between the germline ends. CDR1 is SGHTA, CDR2 FQGNSA, per germline. The CDR3 region has the DNA TGTGCCAGCAGCTCGTGGGTGGACAATGAGCAGTTCTTC. It specifies CASSSWVDNEQFF.

The chain is built from TRBV10-3 and TRBJ1-3; TRBD1 matches 7 bases. The CDR3 is 14 amino acids. From germline, CDR1 is ENHRY and CDR2 SYGVKD. J was trimmed by 3 bases and V by 5 bases; bases with no gene match: 4. The CDR3 coding sequence is TGTGCCATCAGTTCGACAGGGTATGGAAACACCATATATTTT. Encoded protein: CAISSTGYGNTIYF.

The chain combines TRBV2 with TRBJ1-1, with no clear D. This CDR3 comprises 18 residues. Germline-derived CDR1 and CDR2 are SNHLY and FYNNEI. Trimming took 1 base from V and 2 from J, leaving 20 bases between them. The CDR3: CASSEDPRPIQINTEAFF. The CDR3, as DNA: TGTGCCAGCAGTGAAGATCCTAGGCCCATACAAATAAACACTGAAGCTTTCTTT.

The chain carries TRBV4-1 and TRBJ2-1; a possible D gene is TRBD1 (6 bases). The V end lost 4 bases, the J end lost 3 bases, and 10 bases lay between the germline ends. The CDR3 extends over 14 amino acids. CDR1 and CDR2 (germline): MGHRA, YSYEKL. CDR3 in amino acids: CASSLTGFYNEQFF. The DNA of the CDR3 is TGCGCCAGCAGCCTAACAGGGTTCTACAATGAGCAGTTCTTC.

This chain links TRBV6-5 with TRBJ1-1; tentative D call: TRBD1 (6 bases). Germline-derived CDR1 and CDR2 are MNHEY and SVGAGI. This CDR3 region has 13 residues. The V end lost 2 bases, the J end lost 5 bases, and 9 bases lay between the germline ends. This CDR3 reads CASSYPTGTEAFF. Here the CDR3 DNA reads TGTGCCAGCAGTTACCCCACAGGGACTGAAGCTTTCTTT.

The V and J genes are TRBV5-1 and TRBJ1-4; perhaps TRBD1 as D (6 bases). The germline CDR1 and CDR2 sequences are SGHRS and YFSETQ. Trimming removed 5 bases at V and 5 bases at J, with 19 bases between. This CDR3 has 16 residues. CDR3 region: CASSLNPGTRNEKLFF. CDR3 DNA sequence: TGCGCCAGCAGTCTTAATCCCGGGACACGAAATGAAAAACTGTTTTTT.

Ten or more counts support this clonotype. The chain employs TRBV7-8 and TRBJ1-1; D is perhaps TRBD1 (6 bases). The CDR3 loop spans 15 amino acids. CDR1 and CDR2 from the germline V gene are SGHVS and FQNEAQ. Deletions cut 1 base from V and 6 bases from J, with 15 bases between. The DNA of the CDR3 is TGTGCCAGCAGCTTAGAGGGGGTGTCGGGCCCTGAAGCTTTCTTT. This encodes CASSLEGVSGPEAFF.

This clonotype came up many times. The V gene is TRBV12-3 or TRBV12-4, the J gene TRBJ1-5; D gene ambiguous. V lost 3 bases and J lost 5, with 8 bases in between. The CDR3 extends over 13 amino acids. CDR3 nucleotides: TGTGCCAGCAGTTTTTGGAGAGATCAGCCCCAGCATTTT. It specifies CASSFWRDQPQHF.

This clonotype was picked up many times. This rearrangement joins TRBV7-2 to TRBJ2-3; 7 nucleotides line up with TRBD1. The CDR3 spans 13 residues. J gave up 14 bases and V 5 bases, and 13 bases lay outside the gene matches. CDR1 is SGHTA, CDR2 FQGNSA, per germline. This chain's CDR3 is CASSGGEGQSPYF. As DNA, the CDR3 is TGTGCCAGCAGCGGGGGAGAGGGACAGTCTCCGTATTTT.